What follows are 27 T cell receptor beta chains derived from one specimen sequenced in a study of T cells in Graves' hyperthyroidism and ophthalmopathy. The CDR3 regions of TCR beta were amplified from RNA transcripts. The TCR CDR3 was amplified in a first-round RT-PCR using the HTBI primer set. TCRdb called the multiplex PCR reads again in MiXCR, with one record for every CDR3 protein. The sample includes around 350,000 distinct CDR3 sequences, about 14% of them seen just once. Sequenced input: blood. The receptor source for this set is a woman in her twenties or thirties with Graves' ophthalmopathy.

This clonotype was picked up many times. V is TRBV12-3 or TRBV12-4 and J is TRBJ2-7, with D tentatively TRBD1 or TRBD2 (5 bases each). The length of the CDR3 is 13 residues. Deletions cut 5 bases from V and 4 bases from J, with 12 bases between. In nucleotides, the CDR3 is TGTGCCAGCAGTACCGGGGCAGTTTACGAGCAGTACTTC. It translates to CASSTGAVYEQYF.

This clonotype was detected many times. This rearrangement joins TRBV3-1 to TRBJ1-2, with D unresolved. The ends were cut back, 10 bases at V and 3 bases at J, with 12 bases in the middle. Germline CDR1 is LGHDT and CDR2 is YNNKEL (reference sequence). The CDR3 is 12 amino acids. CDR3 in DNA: TGTGCCACCCGGAGGAGCGACTATGGCTACACCTTC. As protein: CATRRSDYGYTF.

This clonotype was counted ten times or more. The CDR3, as DNA: TGTGCCAGCAGCCCCTGGACAGGGATGGATACGCAGTATTTT. The encoded protein is CASSPWTGMDTQYF. V gene TRBV11-2 combines with J gene TRBJ2-3, with 8 positions matching TRBD1. With V trimmed by 5 bases and J by 6 bases, 7 bases remained unmatched. CDR1 and CDR2 (germline): SGHAT, FQNNGV. The CDR3 contains 14 residues. Drawing the rest from reference TRBV11-2 and TRBJ2-3, the complete variable domain is EAGVAQSPRYKIIEKRQSVAFWCNPISGHATLYWYQQILGQGPKLLIQFQNNGVVDDSQLPKDRFSAERLKGVDSTLKIQPAKLEDSAVYLCASSPWTGMDTQYFGPGTRLTVL.

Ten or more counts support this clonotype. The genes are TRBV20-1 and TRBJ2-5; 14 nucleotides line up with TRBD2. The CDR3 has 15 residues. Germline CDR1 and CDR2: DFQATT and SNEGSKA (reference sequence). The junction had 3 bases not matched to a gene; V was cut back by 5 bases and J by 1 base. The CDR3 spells CSAPGLAGGQETQYF. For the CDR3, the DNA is TGCAGTGCTCCCGGACTAGCGGGGGGCCAAGAGACCCAGTACTTC.

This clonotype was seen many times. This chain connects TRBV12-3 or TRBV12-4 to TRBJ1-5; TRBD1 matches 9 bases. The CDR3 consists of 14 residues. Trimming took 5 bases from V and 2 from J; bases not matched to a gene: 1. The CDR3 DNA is TGTGCCAGCAGTCGACAGGGGGGCAATCAGCCCCAGCATTTT. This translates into CASSRQGGNQPQHF.

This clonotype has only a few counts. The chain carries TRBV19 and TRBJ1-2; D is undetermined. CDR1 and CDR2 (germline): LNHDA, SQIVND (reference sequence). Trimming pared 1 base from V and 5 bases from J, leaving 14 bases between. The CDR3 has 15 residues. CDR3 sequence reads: CASSIGRDEMYGYTF. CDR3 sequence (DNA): TGTGCCAGTAGTATAGGTCGGGATGAAATGTATGGCTACACCTTC.

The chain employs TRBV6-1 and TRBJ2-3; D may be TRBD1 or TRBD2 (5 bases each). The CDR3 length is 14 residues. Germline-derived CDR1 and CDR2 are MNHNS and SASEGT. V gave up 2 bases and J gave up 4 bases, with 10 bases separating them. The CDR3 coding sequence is TGTGCCAGCAGTGAATTGAGGGGCGCAGATACGCAGTATTTT. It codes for CASSELRGADTQYF.

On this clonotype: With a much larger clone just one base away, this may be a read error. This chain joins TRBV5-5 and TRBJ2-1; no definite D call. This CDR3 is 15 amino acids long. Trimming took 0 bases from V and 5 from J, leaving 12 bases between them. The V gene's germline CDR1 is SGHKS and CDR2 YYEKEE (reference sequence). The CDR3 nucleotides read TGTGCCAGCAGCTTGGCGATCCCCCCACACAATGAGCAGTTCTTC. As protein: CASSLAIPPHNEQFF.

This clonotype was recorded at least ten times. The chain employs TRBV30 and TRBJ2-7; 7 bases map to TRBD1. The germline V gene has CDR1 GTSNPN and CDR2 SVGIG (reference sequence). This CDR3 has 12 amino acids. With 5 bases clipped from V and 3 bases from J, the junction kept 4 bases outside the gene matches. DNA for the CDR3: TGTGCCTGGGGGGACAGAAGCTACGAGCAGTACTTC. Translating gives CAWGDRSYEQYF.

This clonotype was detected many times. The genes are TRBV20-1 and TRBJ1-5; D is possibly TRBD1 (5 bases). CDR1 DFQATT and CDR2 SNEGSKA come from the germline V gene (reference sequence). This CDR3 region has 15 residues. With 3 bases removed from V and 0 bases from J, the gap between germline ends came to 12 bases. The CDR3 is CSASRGGTSNQPQHF. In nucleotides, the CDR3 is TGCAGTGCTAGTCGTGGGGGGACTAGCAATCAGCCCCAGCATTTT.

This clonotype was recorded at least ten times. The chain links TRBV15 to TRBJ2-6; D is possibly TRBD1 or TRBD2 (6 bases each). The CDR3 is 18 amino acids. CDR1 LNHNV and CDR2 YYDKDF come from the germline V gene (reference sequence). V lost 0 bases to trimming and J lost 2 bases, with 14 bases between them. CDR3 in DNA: TGTGCCACCAGCAGAGAATTAGGGGGGATCACTGGGGCCAACGTCCTGACTTTC. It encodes CATSRELGGITGANVLTF.

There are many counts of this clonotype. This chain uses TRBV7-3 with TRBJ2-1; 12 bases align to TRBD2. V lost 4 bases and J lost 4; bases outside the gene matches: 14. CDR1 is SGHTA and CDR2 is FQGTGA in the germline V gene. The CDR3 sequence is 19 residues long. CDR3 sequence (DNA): TGTGCCAGCAGCTCGAAGAAAAAGACTAGCGGGGGAGGTTACAATGAGCAGTTCTTC. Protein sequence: CASSSKKKTSGGGYNEQFF.

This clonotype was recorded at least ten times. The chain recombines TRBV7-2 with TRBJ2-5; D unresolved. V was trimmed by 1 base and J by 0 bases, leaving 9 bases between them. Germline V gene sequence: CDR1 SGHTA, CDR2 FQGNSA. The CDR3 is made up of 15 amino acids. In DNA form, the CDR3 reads TGTGCCAGCAGCTTAGTCTCCGTGAACCAAGAGACCCAGTACTTC. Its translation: CASSLVSVNQETQYF.

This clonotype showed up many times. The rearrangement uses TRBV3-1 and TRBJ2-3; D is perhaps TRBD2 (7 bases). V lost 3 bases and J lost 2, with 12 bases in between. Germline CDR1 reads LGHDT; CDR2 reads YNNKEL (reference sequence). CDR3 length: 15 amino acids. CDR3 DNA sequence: TGTGCCAGCAGCCACGGGGGGCCGAACACAGATACGCAGTATTTT. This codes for CASSHGGPNTDTQYF.

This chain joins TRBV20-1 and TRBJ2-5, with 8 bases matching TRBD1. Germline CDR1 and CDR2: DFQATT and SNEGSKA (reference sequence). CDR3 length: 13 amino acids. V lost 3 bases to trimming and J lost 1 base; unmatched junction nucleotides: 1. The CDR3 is CSARDRAQETQYF. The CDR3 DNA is TGCAGTGCTAGGGACAGGGCCCAAGAGACCCAGTACTTC.

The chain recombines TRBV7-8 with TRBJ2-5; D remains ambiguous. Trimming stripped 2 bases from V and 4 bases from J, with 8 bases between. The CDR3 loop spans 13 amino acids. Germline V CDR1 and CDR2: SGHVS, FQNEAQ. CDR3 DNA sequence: TGTGCCAGCAGCTTAATGGACCTAGAGACCCAGTACTTC. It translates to CASSLMDLETQYF.

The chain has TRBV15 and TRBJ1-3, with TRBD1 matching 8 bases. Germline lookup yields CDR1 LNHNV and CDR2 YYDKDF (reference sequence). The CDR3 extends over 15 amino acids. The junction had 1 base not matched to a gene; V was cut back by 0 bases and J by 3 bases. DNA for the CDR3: TGTGCCACCAGCAGAGAACAGGGGGTTGGAAACACCATATATTTT. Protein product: CATSREQGVGNTIYF.

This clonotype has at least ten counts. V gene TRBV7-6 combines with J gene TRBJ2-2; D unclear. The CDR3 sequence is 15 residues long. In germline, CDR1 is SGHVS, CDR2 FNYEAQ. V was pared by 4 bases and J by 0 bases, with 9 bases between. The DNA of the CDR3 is TGTGCCAGCAGCTCAGCGCCAGCGAACACCGGGGAGCTGTTTTTT. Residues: CASSSAPANTGELFF. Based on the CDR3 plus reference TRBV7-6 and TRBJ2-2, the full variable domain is GAGVSQSPRYKVTKRGQDVALRCDPISGHVSLYWYRQALGQGPEFLTYFNYEAQQDKSGLPNDRFSAERPEGSISTLTIQRTEQRDSAMYRCASSSAPANTGELFFGEGSRLTVL.

CDR3 sequence (DNA): TGTGCCAGCAGTGAGGGGTCGCGACTTGGGGCAGATACGCAGTATTTT. It is translated as CASSEGSRLGADTQYF. The V gene is TRBV2, the J gene TRBJ2-3; no definite D call. Germline V CDR1 and CDR2: SNHLY, FYNNEI. The CDR3 consists of 16 residues. The V end was cut by 3 bases, the J end by 4 bases, with 17 bases between.

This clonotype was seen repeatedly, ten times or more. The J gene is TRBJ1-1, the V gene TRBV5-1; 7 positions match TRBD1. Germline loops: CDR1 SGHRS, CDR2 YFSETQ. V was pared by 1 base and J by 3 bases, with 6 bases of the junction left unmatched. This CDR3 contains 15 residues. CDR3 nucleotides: TGCGCCAGCAGCTTGATGGACAGGTCGGACACTGAAGCTTTCTTT. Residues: CASSLMDRSDTEAFF.

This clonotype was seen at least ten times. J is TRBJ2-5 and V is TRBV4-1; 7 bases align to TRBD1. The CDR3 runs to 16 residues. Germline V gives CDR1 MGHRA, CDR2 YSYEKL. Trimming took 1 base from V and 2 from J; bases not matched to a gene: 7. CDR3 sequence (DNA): TGCGCCAGCAGCCAAGGGGTTGGGACAGCTCAAGAGACCCAGTACTTC. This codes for CASSQGVGTAQETQYF.

CDR3 sequence reads: CASSGTILDEQYF. In DNA, the CDR3 is TGTGCCAGCTCCGGGACAATCTTAGACGAGCAGTACTTC. The V call is TRBV19, the J call TRBJ2-7; weak D call: TRBD1 (6 bases). CDR1 and CDR2 from the germline V gene are LNHDA and SQIVND (reference sequence). The CDR3 extends over 13 amino acids. V lost 9 bases, J lost 5 bases, and 17 bases lay in between. The full variable domain, rest sourced from reference TRBV19 and TRBJ2-7, is DGGITQSPKYLFRKEGQNVTLSCEQNLNHDAMYWYRQDPGQGLRLIYYSQIVNDFQKGDIAEGYSVSREKKESFPLTVTSAQKNPTAFYLCASSGTILDEQYFGPGTRLTVT.

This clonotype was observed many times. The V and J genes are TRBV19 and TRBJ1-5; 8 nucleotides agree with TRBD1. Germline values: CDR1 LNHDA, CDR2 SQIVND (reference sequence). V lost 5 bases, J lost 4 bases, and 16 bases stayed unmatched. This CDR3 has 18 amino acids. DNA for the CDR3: TGTGCCAGTAGTGATTATCGGAGCAGGGGGCATGGAAATCAGCCCCAGCATTTT. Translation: CASSDYRSRGHGNQPQHF.

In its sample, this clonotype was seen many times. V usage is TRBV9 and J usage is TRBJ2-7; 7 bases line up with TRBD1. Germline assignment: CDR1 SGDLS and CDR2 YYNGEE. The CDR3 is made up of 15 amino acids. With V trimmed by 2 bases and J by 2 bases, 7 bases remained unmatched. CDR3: CASSVSGTATYEQYF. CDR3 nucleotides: TGTGCCAGCAGCGTCTCCGGGACAGCCACCTACGAGCAGTACTTC.

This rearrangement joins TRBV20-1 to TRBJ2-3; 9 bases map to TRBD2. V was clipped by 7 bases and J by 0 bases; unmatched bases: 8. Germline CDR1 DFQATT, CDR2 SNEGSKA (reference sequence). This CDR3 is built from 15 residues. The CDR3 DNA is TGCAGTGTCCCTGCGGCGGGGGGGAGCACAGATACGCAGTATTTT. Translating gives CSVPAAGGSTDTQYF.

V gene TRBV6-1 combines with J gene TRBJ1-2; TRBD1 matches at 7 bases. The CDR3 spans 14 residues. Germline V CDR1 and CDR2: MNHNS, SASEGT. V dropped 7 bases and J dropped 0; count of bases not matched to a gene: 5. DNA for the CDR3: TGTGCCAGCATTCCCAGGGGGGCTAACTATGGCTACACCTTC. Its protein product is CASIPRGANYGYTF.

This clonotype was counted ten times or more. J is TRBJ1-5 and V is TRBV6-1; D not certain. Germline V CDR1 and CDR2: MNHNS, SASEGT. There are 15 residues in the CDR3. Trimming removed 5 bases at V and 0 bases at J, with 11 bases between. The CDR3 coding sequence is TGTGCCAGCAGTTATACAACTAATAGCAATCAGCCCCAGCATTTT. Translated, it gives CASSYTTNSNQPQHF.